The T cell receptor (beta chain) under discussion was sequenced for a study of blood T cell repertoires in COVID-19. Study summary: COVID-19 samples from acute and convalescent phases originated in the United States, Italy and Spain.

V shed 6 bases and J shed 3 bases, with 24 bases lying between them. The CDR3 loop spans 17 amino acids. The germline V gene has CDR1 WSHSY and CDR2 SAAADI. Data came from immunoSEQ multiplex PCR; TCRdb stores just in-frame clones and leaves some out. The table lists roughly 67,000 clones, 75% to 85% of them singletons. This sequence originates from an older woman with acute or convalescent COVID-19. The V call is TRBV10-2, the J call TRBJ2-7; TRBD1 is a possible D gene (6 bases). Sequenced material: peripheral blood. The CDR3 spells CASSVPPVQGSFYEQYF. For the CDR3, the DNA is TGCGCCAGCAGCGTCCCCCCCGTACAGGGTTCGTTCTACGAGCAGTACTTC.